A selection of T cell receptor beta chains follows, all from one sample in a study of CD8+CD57+ T cells in acquired aplastic anemia. TCRdb independently ran MiXCR on the reads; one entry per CDR3 protein. Of under 250,000 distinct CDR3 sequences in the sample, almost 35% were seen once. The sequencing input was sorted CD4+, CD8+, or CD8+CD57+ T cells (not recorded which) from PBMCs. These TCRs come from a human donor in good health, serving as a control. CDR3s include the opening cysteine and the closing phenylalanine or tryptophan. D genes are given only for firm matches. Clone size, where shown, is once, few, many, or a class for clones that have expanded.

j_call v_call d_call clone_size cdr3_aa cdr3_nt
TRBJ1-2 TRBV9 TRBD1 many CASSVTLGGQGGLGYTF TGTGCCAGCAGCGTCACTCTCGGGGGACAGGGGGGGTTAGGCTACACCTTC
TRBJ2-5 TRBV2 TRBD1 many CASLGQGGAQYF TGTGCCAGCTTGGGACAGGGGGGGGCCCAGTACTTC
TRBJ2-7 TRBV7-6 TRBD2 many CASSLRSQREGYEQYF TGTGCCAGCAGCTTAAGGTCCCAGCGGGAGGGCTACGAGCAGTACTTC
TRBJ1-5 TRBV15 . . CATSTYSYSNQPQHF TGTGCCACCAGCACATACAGTTATAGCAATCAGCCCCAGCATTTT
TRBJ1-5 TRBV3-1 . many CASSHLDQPQHF TGTGCCAGCAGCCATTTGGATCAGCCCCAGCATTTT
TRBJ1-2 TRBV12-3/TRBV12-4 . few CASSRGRLPNYGYTF TGTGCCAGCAGCCGAGGGAGGCTCCCTAACTATGGCTACACCTTC
TRBJ1-2 TRBV7-2 . many CASSPQGSSDGYTF TGTGCCAGCAGCCCACAGGGATCGAGTGATGGCTACACCTTC
TRBJ2-3 TRBV19 . many CASRQPGLSSDTQYF TGTGCCAGTAGACAACCGGGACTTTCCTCGGATACGCAGTATTTT
TRBJ1-5 TRBV24-1 . once CATGTDQPQHF TGTGCCACGGGCACCGATCAGCCCCAGCATTTT
TRBJ1-1 TRBV20-1 TRBD1 many CSASGAWSQGRATEAFF TGCAGTGCTAGCGGGGCATGGTCACAGGGGAGGGCCACTGAAGCTTTCTTT
TRBJ2-5 TRBV20-1 TRBD2 many CSARGTSQRETQYF TGCAGTGCTAGAGGGACTAGCCAGCGGGAGACCCAGTACTTC
TRBJ2-7 TRBV5-1 . many CASSLAWGEQYF TGCGCCAGCAGCTTAGCCTGGGGGGAGCAGTACTTC
TRBJ1-2 TRBV9 . many CASSVGSANYGYTF TGTGCCAGCAGCGTAGGATCGGCTAACTATGGCTACACCTTC
TRBJ2-1 TRBV7-3 . . CASSLMGQGISYNEQFF TGTGCCAGCAGCTTAATGGGACAAGGGATCTCCTACAATGAGCAGTTCTTC
TRBJ2-7 TRBV2 . many CASSTGILEQYF TGTGCCAGCAGTACAGGGATTCTCGAGCAGTACTTC
TRBJ2-7 TRBV11-2 . many CASSLSQGSSYEQYF TGTGCCAGCAGCTTAAGCCAGGGGAGCTCCTACGAGCAGTACTTC
TRBJ1-5 TRBV25-1 . . CASSEFRSGINQPQHF TGTGCCAGCAGTGAATTCCGGTCAGGCATAAATCAGCCCCAGCATTTT
TRBJ1-2 TRBV29-1 . many CSVEEWGLRNYGYTF TGCAGCGTTGAAGAGTGGGGGCTCCGTAACTATGGCTACACCTTC
TRBJ2-2 TRBV10-3 . . CAISDRGLWNTGELFF TGTGCCATCAGTGACAGGGGCCTTTGGAACACCGGGGAGCTGTTTTTT
TRBJ1-1 TRBV20-1 . many CSARNPLGRAFF TGCAGTGCTAGAAATCCTCTAGGTAGGGCTTTCTTT
TRBJ2-1 TRBV2 TRBD2 . CASRPAGTSSNEQFF TGTGCCAGCAGACCCGCCGGGACTAGCAGCAATGAGCAGTTCTTC